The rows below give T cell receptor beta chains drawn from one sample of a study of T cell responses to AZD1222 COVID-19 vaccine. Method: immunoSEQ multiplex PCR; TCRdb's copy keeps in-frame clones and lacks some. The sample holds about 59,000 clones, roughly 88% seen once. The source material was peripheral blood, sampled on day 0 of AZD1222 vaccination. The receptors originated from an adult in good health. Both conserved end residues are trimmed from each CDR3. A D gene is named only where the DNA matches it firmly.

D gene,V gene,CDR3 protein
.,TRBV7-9,ASSLDTSYEQY
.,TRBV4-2,ASSQETGQNYGYT
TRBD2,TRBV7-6,ASSRTAGDYNEQF
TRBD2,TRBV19,ASSTRTSGNSYNEQF
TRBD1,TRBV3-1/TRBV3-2,ASSLTGVYGYT
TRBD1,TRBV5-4,ASSLDQGAAEKAF
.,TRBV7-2,ASSPLMGSYNEQF
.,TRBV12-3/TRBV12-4,ASSRSHGTQY
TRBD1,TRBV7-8,ASSLGLRQGLNEKLF
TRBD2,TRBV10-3,ASGLAAYEQY
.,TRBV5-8,ASSLERYEQY
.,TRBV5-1,ASSLAGTGGQGELF
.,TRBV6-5,ASSLRQFNQPQH
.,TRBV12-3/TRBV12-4,ASSRLSGYEQY
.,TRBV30,AWSGGFFPNYGYT
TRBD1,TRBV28,ASRATGGNYGYT
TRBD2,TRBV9,ASSLSTSGIYNEQF
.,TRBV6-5,ASSYSTRGDTEAF
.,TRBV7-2,ASSLAVGVNTEAF
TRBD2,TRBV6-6,ASSRLAGVRNTGELF
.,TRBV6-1,ASSDPDSNQPQH
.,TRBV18,ASSMGFERRNEQF
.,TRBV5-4,ASTPGGGNEKLF
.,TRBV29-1,SVVGQANTEAF
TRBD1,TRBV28,ASSLYGGQGANSNQPQH
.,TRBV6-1,ASSDALDNSPLH
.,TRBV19,ASSIRVVAF
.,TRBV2,ASGEYGYT
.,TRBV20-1,SASHPSSRVEAF
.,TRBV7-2,ASSSRMVSGELF
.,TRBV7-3,ASRVGPDSGELF
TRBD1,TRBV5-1,ASSLRTGLYQETQY
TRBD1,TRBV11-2,ASSLGATGGNEQY
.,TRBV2,ASSKSSNQPQH
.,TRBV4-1,ASSDPWAGRTYEQY
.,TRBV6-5,ASSHPSRETQY
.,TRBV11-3,ASRRGLSGNTIY
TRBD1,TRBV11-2,ASSSAGGSYGYT
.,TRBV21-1,ASSKILQGMRTDTQY
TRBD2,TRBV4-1,ASSPLGRLASNEQF
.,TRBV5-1,ASSRQAGTTHEQF
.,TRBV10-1,ASPPGPYT
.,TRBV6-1,ASSEGQINQPQH
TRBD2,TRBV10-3,AISETSGSYNEQF
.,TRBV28,ASSLSGINEKLF
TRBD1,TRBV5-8,ASSLLGQALGRAF
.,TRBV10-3,AISGDQGKTLTDTQY
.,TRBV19,ASSPIYGGGRMNTEAF
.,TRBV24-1,ATRKVRKH
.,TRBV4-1,ASSQDGVGGNTEAF
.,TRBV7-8,ASSFSFGIVNAPLH
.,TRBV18,ASSPGGQGGNTIY
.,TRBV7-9,ASSDSANTEAF